This passage covers 31 T cell receptor beta chains from one sample sequenced in a study of blood T cell repertoires in COVID-19. The method was immunoSEQ multiplex PCR; TCRdb's version includes in-frame clones alone and lacks a portion of them. The table shows around 280,000 clones, with approximately 88% occurring only once. Input material: PBMCs or T cells enriched from blood (not recorded which). The receptors stem from a woman in her forties who had recovered from COVID-19.

This chain uses TRBV29-1 with TRBJ2-3, with TRBD2 identical over 7 bases. Germline values: CDR1 SQVTM, CDR2 ANQGSEA. This CDR3 spans 13 amino acids. V lost 3 bases and J lost 4; bases outside the gene matches: 4. CDR3 protein: CSVEVLAADTQYF. For the CDR3, the DNA is TGCAGCGTTGAGGTGCTAGCGGCAGATACGCAGTATTTT.

The chain employs TRBV5-8 and TRBJ1-2; 8 positions match TRBD1. The CDR3 contains 12 residues. V shed 4 bases and J 12 bases; nucleotides not matched to a gene: 8. Germline lookup yields CDR1 SGHTS and CDR2 YDEGEE. The DNA of the CDR3 is TGTGCCAGCAGCCCGGGACAGGCCAGACACACCTTC. Its translation: CASSPGQARHTF.

The rearrangement joins TRBV19 to TRBJ1-2; D not resolved. The germline V gene has CDR1 LNHDA and CDR2 SQIVND (reference sequence). The CDR3 is 11 residues long. V was pared by 11 bases and J by 9 bases, with 16 bases between. The CDR3 region is CAQWRAESYTF. The CDR3 bases are TGTGCCCAGTGGCGGGCCGAGAGCTACACCTTC.

This clone was counted a few times. The J gene is TRBJ1-1, the V gene TRBV6-1; D remains ambiguous. V was shortened by 2 bases and J by 0 bases, with 16 bases between the two germline ends. Germline CDR1 reads MNHNS; CDR2 reads SASEGT. This CDR3 has 17 amino acids. CDR3 sequence reads: CASSERQITIMNTEAFF. In DNA, the CDR3 is TGTGCCAGCAGTGAACGCCAGATAACTATTATGAACACTGAAGCTTTCTTT.

CDR3 bases: TGCGCCAGCAGCTTACAGGGGGAAGGCTACACCTTC. Translation: CASSLQGEGYTF. The chain joins TRBV5-1 to TRBJ1-2, with 8 bases matching TRBD1. The ends lost 2 bases at V and 8 bases at J; junction bases unmatched: 2. Germline CDR1 reads SGHRS; CDR2 reads YFSETQ. CDR3 length: 12 amino acids.

The V gene is TRBV3-1 (or the pseudogene TRBV3-2), the J gene TRBJ1-5; tentatively, D is TRBD1 (5 bases). The V and J ends lost 3 bases and 7 bases respectively, with 13 bases between them. Looked up from germline, CDR1 is LGHDT and CDR2 is YNNKEL (reference sequence). The CDR3 length is 14 residues. The CDR3 sequence: CASSQGGVRQPQHF. The CDR3 region has the DNA TGTGCCAGCAGCCAGGGGGGTGTCCGGCAGCCCCAGCATTTT.

The chain combines TRBV7-9 with TRBJ2-3, with D uncertain. Trimming pared 5 bases from V and 2 bases from J, leaving 5 bases between. The length of the CDR3 is 12 residues. Germline V lookup: CDR1 SEHNR, CDR2 FQNEAQ (reference sequence). The chain's CDR3 is CASSPFTDTQYF. The CDR3 nucleotides read TGTGCCAGCAGCCCTTTCACAGATACGCAGTATTTT.

This clone was picked up a small number of times. The chain has TRBV6-5 and TRBJ1-1; D perhaps matches TRBD1 (6 bases). V was pared by 6 bases and J by 4 bases, with 12 bases between. CDR1 and CDR2 (germline): MNHEY, SVGAGI. This CDR3 has 13 amino acids. The CDR3 here is CASRNRVGTEAFF. The CDR3 nucleotides are TGTGCCAGCAGAAACAGGGTGGGCACTGAAGCTTTCTTT.

The CDR3 sequence: CASSPNGDYGYTF. CDR3 in DNA: TGTGCCAGTAGTCCAAACGGAGACTATGGCTACACCTTC. The chain has TRBV19 and TRBJ1-2, with unresolved D. The CDR3 extends over 13 amino acids. Germline values: CDR1 LNHDA, CDR2 SQIVND (reference sequence). V was clipped by 5 bases and J by 3 bases, with 10 bases between them. Full variable domain (missing parts from reference TRBV19 and TRBJ1-2): DGGITQSPKYLFRKEGQNVTLSCEQNLNHDAMYWYRQDPGQGLRLIYYSQIVNDFQKGDIAEGYSVSREKKESFPLTVTSAQKNPTAFYLCASSPNGDYGYTFGSGTRLTVV.

This chain links TRBV7-9 with TRBJ2-5, with a tentative D call TRBD2 (7 bases). Germline loops: CDR1 SEHNR, CDR2 FQNEAQ (reference sequence). The CDR3 extends over 14 amino acids. V was shortened by 3 bases and J by 5 bases, with 13 bases between the two germline ends. In DNA form, the CDR3 reads TGTGCCAGCAGCTTCGCTAGGGGGGGGGAGACCCAGTACTTC. This codes for CASSFARGGETQYF.

Worth noting for this clone: Other DNA sequences in the same sample also yield this CDR3. CDR3 residues: CASSEQGGQPQHF. DNA for the CDR3: TGTGCCAGCAGTGAACAGGGCGGTCAGCCCCAGCATTTT. This rearrangement joins TRBV2 to TRBJ1-5; TRBD1 is a possible D gene (5 bases). Trimming left V 2 bases short and J 6 bases short, with 8 bases between. Germline loops: CDR1 SNHLY, CDR2 FYNNEI. The length of the CDR3 is 13 residues.

Many counts were recorded for this clone. This chain links TRBV18 with TRBJ2-7; the D gene is possibly TRBD1 (5 bases). Trimming removed 1 base at V and 1 base at J, with 17 bases between. The germline V gene has CDR1 KGHSH and CDR2 LQKENI. The CDR3 contains 17 residues. CDR3 coding DNA: TGTGCCAGCTCACCACGTCGTACTAAGGGGAATTCCTACGAGCAGTACTTC. It yields the protein CASSPRRTKGNSYEQYF.

A remark on this clone: Other DNA sequences within the sample encode an identical CDR3. This chain uses TRBV19 with TRBJ1-1; D not resolved. The CDR3 spans 12 residues. With 5 bases removed from V and 4 bases from J, the gap between germline ends came to 8 bases. CDR1 and CDR2 (germline): LNHDA, SQIVND (reference sequence). The CDR3 loop reads CASSWGGTEAFF. CDR3 bases: TGTGCCAGTAGTTGGGGAGGCACTGAAGCTTTCTTT. Combining the CDR3 with reference TRBV19 and TRBJ1-1 gives the whole variable domain DGGITQSPKYLFRKEGQNVTLSCEQNLNHDAMYWYRQDPGQGLRLIYYSQIVNDFQKGDIAEGYSVSREKKESFPLTVTSAQKNPTAFYLCASSWGGTEAFFGQGTRLTVV.

The gene calls are TRBV7-8 and TRBJ1-2; 10 bases line up with TRBD1. CDR3 length: 15 amino acids. Germline CDR1 and CDR2: SGHVS and FQNEAQ. J was trimmed by 2 bases and V by 5 bases; bases with no gene match: 5. The DNA of the CDR3 is TGTGCCAGCAGCGGAGGGGACAGGGGAAACTATGGCTACACCTTC. It specifies CASSGGDRGNYGYTF.

The chain couples TRBV30 to TRBJ2-1; TRBD2 agrees at 10 bases. The CDR3 is made up of 11 amino acids. Germline assignment: CDR1 GTSNPN and CDR2 SVGIG (reference sequence). V dropped 8 bases and J dropped 13; count of bases not matched to a gene: 8. CDR3: CAGGSGRPQFF. CDR3 DNA sequence: TGTGCCGGAGGTAGCGGGAGGCCACAGTTCTTC.

The rearrangement links TRBV7-2 to TRBJ2-5; 12 nucleotides match TRBD2. The length of the CDR3 is 14 residues. The V gene's germline CDR1 is SGHTA and CDR2 FQGNSA. The V segment lost 2 bases and the J segment 13 bases; nucleotides outside the gene matches: 8. This CDR3 is CASSLSGLAGLRYF. In DNA form, the CDR3 reads TGTGCCAGCAGCTTAAGCGGACTAGCGGGACTCCGGTACTTC.

This clone appeared once. This chain uses TRBV27 with TRBJ2-1; 11 bases match TRBD2. The CDR3 spans 15 residues. V trimming: 0 bases; J trimming: 7 bases; junction bases outside the gene matches: 2. Germline V gene sequence: CDR1 MNHEY, CDR2 SMNVEV (reference sequence). CDR3 bases: TGTGCCAGCAGTTTATCACTAGCGGGAGCAAATGAGCAGTTCTTC. It is translated as CASSLSLAGANEQFF.

V is TRBV3-1 (or the pseudogene TRBV3-2) and J is TRBJ1-1; D is perhaps TRBD1 (6 bases). The V end was cut by 3 bases, the J end by 4 bases, with 12 bases between. CDR3 size: 14 residues. From germline, CDR1 is LGHDT and CDR2 YNNKEL (reference sequence). CDR3 in DNA: TGTGCCAGCAGCCAGCGGGGGGCGGGCACTGAAGCTTTCTTT. Residues: CASSQRGAGTEAFF.

The J gene is TRBJ2-1, the V gene TRBV2; TRBD2 matches at 9 bases. The V gene's germline CDR1 is SNHLY and CDR2 FYNNEI. The CDR3 contains 15 residues. The ends lost 2 bases at V and 10 bases at J; junction bases unmatched: 9. The CDR3, as DNA: TGTGCCAGCAGTGAAATTTTAGCGGGAGAGCGGGAGCAGTTCTTC. Its translation is CASSEILAGEREQFF.

The chain joins TRBV5-1 to TRBJ1-3, with D perhaps TRBD1 (6 bases). Trimming took off 4 bases at V and 0 bases at J, with 14 bases between the two ends. The CDR3 has 16 amino acids. Germline V gene data show CDR1 as SGHRS and CDR2 as YFSETQ. This CDR3 reads CASSVGTPLSGNTIYF. Written as DNA, the CDR3 is TGCGCCAGCAGCGTCGGGACACCTCTCTCTGGAAACACCATATATTTT.

The rearrangement links TRBV5-1 to TRBJ2-2, with TRBD2 identical over 9 bases. Germline CDR1 is SGHRS and CDR2 is YFSETQ. The CDR3 covers 16 residues. V lost 1 base to trimming and J lost 2 bases; unmatched junction nucleotides: 3. CDR3 in amino acids: CASSLRGGANTGELFF. CDR3 nucleotides: TGCGCCAGCAGCTTGCGCGGGGGGGCCAACACCGGGGAGCTGTTTTTT.

Of note for this clone: The sample holds other DNA sequences that translate to the same CDR3. This chain links TRBV3-1 (or the pseudogene TRBV3-2) with TRBJ1-1, with 9 bases identical to TRBD1. Trimming removed 3 bases from V and 5 bases from J; junction bases left unmatched: 1. Germline assignment: CDR1 LGHDT and CDR2 YNNKEL (reference sequence). This CDR3 is 13 amino acids long. This chain's CDR3 is CASSQDRGTEAFF. The CDR3 DNA is TGTGCCAGCAGCCAGGACAGGGGTACTGAAGCTTTCTTT.

This clone was seen a handful of times. The J gene is TRBJ2-1, the V gene TRBV7-8, with TRBD2 matching 9 bases. The V and J ends lost 3 bases and 4 bases, in that order; junction bases with no gene match: 7. CDR3 length equals 16 residues. The V gene's germline CDR1 is SGHVS and CDR2 FQNEAQ. The CDR3: CASSLGGGASYNEQFF. The CDR3, as DNA: TGTGCCAGCAGCTTGGGCGGGGGGGCCTCTTACAATGAGCAGTTCTTC.

The V and J genes are TRBV13 and TRBJ1-4, with unresolved D. Germline CDR1 reads PRHDT; CDR2 reads FYEKMQ (reference sequence). This CDR3 is built from 15 residues. The germline V and J ends were trimmed by 5 bases and 8 bases, with 18 bases remaining between them. This chain's CDR3 is CASSPRRGAAEKLFF. DNA for the CDR3: TGTGCCAGCAGCCCTCGGAGAGGTGCGGCCGAAAAACTGTTTTTT. Combining the CDR3 with reference TRBV13 and TRBJ1-4 gives the whole variable domain AAGVIQSPRHLIKEKRETATLKCYPIPRHDTVYWYQQGPGQDPQFLISFYEKMQSDKGSIPDRFSAQQFSDYHSELNMSSLELGDSALYFCASSPRRGAAEKLFFGSGTQLSVL.

This chain uses TRBV5-6 with TRBJ1-2; 8 bases fit TRBD1. Trimming at V came to 4 bases and at J to 7 bases, leaving 9 bases not matched to a gene. The CDR3 totals 14 residues. Germline V gene sequence: CDR1 SGHDT, CDR2 YYEEEE. This chain's CDR3 is CASSRTGQVSGYTF. CDR3 nucleotide sequence: TGTGCCAGCAGCCGAACGGGACAGGTTTCTGGCTACACCTTC.

This clone was picked up one time. This chain joins TRBV28 and TRBJ2-2; TRBD1 might be the D (5 bases). Trimming shortened V by 3 bases and J by 2 bases, and 10 bases separated the two germline ends. The CDR3 loop spans 15 amino acids. Germline values: CDR1 MDHEN, CDR2 SYDVKM. CDR3 sequence reads: CASSFPGINTGELFF. CDR3 DNA: TGTGCCAGCAGTTTCCCAGGGATTAACACCGGGGAGCTGTTTTTT. Complete variable domain (other parts from reference TRBV28 and TRBJ2-2): DVKVTQSSRYLVKRTGEKVFLECVQDMDHENMFWYRQDPGLGLRLIYFSYDVKMKEKGDIPEGYSVSREKKERFSLILESASTNQTSMYLCASSFPGINTGELFFGEGSRLTVL.

The CDR3 reads CASSQDGGGGLYGYTF. CDR3 in DNA: TGTGCCAGCAGCCAAGACGGGGGCGGGGGACTCTATGGCTACACCTTC. The chain joins TRBV4-2 to TRBJ1-2; possibly TRBD1 for D (6 bases). The CDR3 is 16 amino acids. Trimming took 0 bases from V and 4 from J, leaving 15 bases between them. Germline assignment: CDR1 LGHNA and CDR2 YNFKEQ.

The chain combines TRBV10-2 with TRBJ1-1; tentative D call: TRBD1 (6 bases). Germline V gene lookup returns CDR1 WSHSY and CDR2 SAAADI. The V end lost 4 bases, the J end lost 4 bases, and 10 bases lay between the germline ends. CDR3 size: 13 residues. The CDR3 loop is CASSVSGATEAFF. The CDR3 coding sequence is TGCGCCAGCAGTGTTTCAGGGGCCACTGAAGCTTTCTTT.

This rearrangement joins TRBV2 to TRBJ2-7; TRBD1 agrees at 11 bases. The V gene's germline CDR1 is SNHLY and CDR2 FYNNEI. The CDR3 has 14 amino acids. V was pared by 3 bases and J by 2 bases, with 0 bases of the junction left unmatched. CDR3 residues: CASSEDRGPYEQYF. In DNA form, the CDR3 reads TGTGCCAGCAGTGAGGACAGGGGGCCCTACGAGCAGTACTTC.

The chain uses TRBV2 and TRBJ2-2; 15 nucleotides agree with TRBD2. The CDR3 has 15 residues. Germline CDR1 is SNHLY and CDR2 is FYNNEI. With V trimmed by 7 bases and J by 4 bases, 1 base remained unmatched. The CDR3 is CASMGLAGGTGELFF. The CDR3 nucleotides read TGTGCCAGCATGGGACTAGCGGGAGGCACCGGGGAGCTGTTTTTT.

V and J are TRBV14 and TRBJ2-3; a weak D match, TRBD1 (6 bases). The V end lost 4 bases, the J end lost 2 bases, and 13 bases lay between the germline ends. Germline CDR1 reads SGHDN; CDR2 reads FVKESK. The CDR3 length is 15 residues. The CDR3 loop reads CASSLRDRLTDTQYF. The CDR3 DNA sequence: TGTGCCAGCAGCCTTAGAGACAGGCTCACAGATACGCAGTATTTT.